Listed here are 6 T cell receptor beta chains from one sample, sequenced in a study of blood T cells in healthy people across ages. Together with a sample-barcoded 5' primer, a J-beta primer mix was included in a second PCR lasting roughly 6 to 12 cycles. TCRdb processed the 5' RACE reads anew with MiXCR; each CDR3 protein has one entry. Of more than 750,000 distinct CDR3 sequences listed, about 27% were seen once; the top ten hold roughly 10%. The same sample was also used in a study of T cells of mothers and their children.

Sequences were obtained from blood. The origin of the receptors is a woman aged 40 to 50 in good health.

This clonotype appeared many times. This chain connects TRBV9 to TRBJ2-7, with 10 bases matching TRBD1. CDR1 and CDR2 from the germline V gene are SGDLS and YYNGEE. Trimming cost V 0 bases and J 6 bases; bases outside gene matches: 6. This CDR3 spans 15 amino acids. In DNA, the CDR3 is TGTGCCAGCAGCGTAGATGACAGGGGGCTAAGCGAGCAGTACTTC. Protein: CASSVDDRGLSEQYF.

The chain recombines TRBV7-3 with TRBJ2-6; a weak D match, TRBD1 (6 bases). CDR1 and CDR2 from the germline V gene are SGHTA and FQGTGA. This CDR3 contains 16 residues. V lost 5 bases, J lost 2 bases, and 13 bases lay in between. In DNA, the CDR3 is TGTGCCAGCAGCCCCGCCGCAGGGGCTGGGGCCAACGTCCTGACTTTC. It yields the protein CASSPAAGAGANVLTF.

This clonotype was seen a handful of times. The gene calls are TRBV12-3 or TRBV12-4 and TRBJ1-3; D is undetermined. The CDR3 runs to 16 residues. The germline V and J ends were trimmed by 5 bases and 0 bases, with 14 bases remaining between them. CDR3 residues: CASSTTLKSSGNTIYF. The CDR3 DNA reads TGTGCCAGCAGTACTACACTCAAGAGCTCTGGAAACACCATATATTTT.

This clonotype has at least ten counts. The chain links TRBV4-2 to TRBJ2-5; 9 bases match TRBD1. The length of the CDR3 is 18 residues. V was pared by 0 bases and J by 5 bases, with 13 bases of the junction left unmatched. Germline V CDR1 and CDR2: LGHNA, YNFKEQ. The CDR3 here is CASSQEGTGGLGFETQYF. As DNA, the CDR3 is TGTGCCAGCAGCCAAGAAGGTACAGGGGGCCTGGGATTCGAGACCCAGTACTTC.

The chain uses TRBV12-3 or TRBV12-4 and TRBJ1-5; a possible D gene is TRBD1 (6 bases). CDR3 length: 15 residues. Trimming left V 7 bases short and J 0 bases short, with 13 bases between. The CDR3 spells CASTGDPSSNQPQHF. CDR3 in DNA: TGTGCCAGCACAGGGGATCCGTCTAGCAATCAGCCCCAGCATTTT.

As concerns this clonotype: One junction end does not reproduce the germline sequence, and a read error may be involved. V usage is TRBV5-1 and J usage is TRBJ2-1; 8 positions agree with TRBD2. This CDR3 has 14 amino acids. Germline V gene lookup returns CDR1 SGHRS and CDR2 YFSETQ. CDR3 bases: TGCACCAGCGGCCTCCCGGGGGGGGGCCCTGAGCAGTTCTTC. This translates into CTSGLPGGGPEQFF.